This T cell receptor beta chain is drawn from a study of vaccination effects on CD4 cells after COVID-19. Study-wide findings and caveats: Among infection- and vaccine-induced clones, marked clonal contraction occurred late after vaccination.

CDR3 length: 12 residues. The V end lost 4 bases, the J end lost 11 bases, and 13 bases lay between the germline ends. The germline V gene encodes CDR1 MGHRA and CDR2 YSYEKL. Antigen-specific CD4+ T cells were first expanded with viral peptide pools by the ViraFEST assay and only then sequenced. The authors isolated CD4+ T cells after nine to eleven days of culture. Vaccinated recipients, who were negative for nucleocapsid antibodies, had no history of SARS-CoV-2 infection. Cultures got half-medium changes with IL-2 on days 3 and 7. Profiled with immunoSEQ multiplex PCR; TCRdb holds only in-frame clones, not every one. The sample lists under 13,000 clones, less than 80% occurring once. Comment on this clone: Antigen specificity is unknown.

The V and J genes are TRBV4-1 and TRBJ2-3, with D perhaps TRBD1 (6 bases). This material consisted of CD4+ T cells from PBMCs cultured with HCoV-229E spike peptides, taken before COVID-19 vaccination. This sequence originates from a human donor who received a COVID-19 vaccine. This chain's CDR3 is CASSRQQGKQYF. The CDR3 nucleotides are TGCGCCAGCAGCCGACAACAGGGTAAGCAGTATTTT.